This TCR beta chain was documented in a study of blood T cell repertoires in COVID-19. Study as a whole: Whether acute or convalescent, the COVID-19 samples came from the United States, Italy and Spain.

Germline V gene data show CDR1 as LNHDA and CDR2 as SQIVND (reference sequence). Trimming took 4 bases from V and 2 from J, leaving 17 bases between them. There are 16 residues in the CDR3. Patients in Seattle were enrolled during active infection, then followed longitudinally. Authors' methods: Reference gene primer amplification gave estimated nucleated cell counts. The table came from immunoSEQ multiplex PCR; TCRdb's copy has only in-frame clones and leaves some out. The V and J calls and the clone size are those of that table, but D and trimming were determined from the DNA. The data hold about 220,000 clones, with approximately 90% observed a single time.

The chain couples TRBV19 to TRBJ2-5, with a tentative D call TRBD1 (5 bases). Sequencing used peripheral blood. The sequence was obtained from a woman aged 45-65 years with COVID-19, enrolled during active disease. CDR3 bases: TGTGCCAGTAGTACCTCAACGCAGGGTAGACAAGAGACCCAGTACTTC. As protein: CASSTSTQGRQETQYF.